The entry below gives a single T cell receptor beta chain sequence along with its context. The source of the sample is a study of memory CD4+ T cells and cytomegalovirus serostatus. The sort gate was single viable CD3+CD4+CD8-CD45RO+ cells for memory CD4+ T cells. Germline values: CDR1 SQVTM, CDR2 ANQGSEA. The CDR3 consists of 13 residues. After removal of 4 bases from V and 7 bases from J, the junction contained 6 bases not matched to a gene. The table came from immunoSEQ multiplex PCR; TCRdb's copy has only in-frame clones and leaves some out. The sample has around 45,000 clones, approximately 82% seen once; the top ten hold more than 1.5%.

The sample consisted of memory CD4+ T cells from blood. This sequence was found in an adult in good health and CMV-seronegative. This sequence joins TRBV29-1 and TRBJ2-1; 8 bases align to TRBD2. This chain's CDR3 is CSVGTGGPNEQFF. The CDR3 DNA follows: TGCAGCGTTGGTACGGGGGGGCCGAATGAGCAGTTCTTC.